Shown below are 9 T cell receptor beta chains from a single sample sequenced in a study of CD8 T cells in Susac syndrome. Reverse transcription of about 0.5 to 1 ug RNA used random hexamers. TCRdb redid the calling of the immunoSEQ multiplex PCR reads with MiXCR, one entry per CDR3 protein. This table holds about 300,000 distinct CDR3 sequences, around 85% found once. Sequenced: CD8+ T cells from PBMCs. These receptors were obtained from a human donor with multiple sclerosis.

This clonotype was counted once. The V gene is TRBV5-5, the J gene TRBJ2-7, with D possibly matching TRBD2 (5 bases). Germline loops: CDR1 SGHKS, CDR2 YYEKEE (reference sequence). The CDR3 has 12 amino acids. V lost 3 bases and J 6 bases, leaving 10 bases between the germline ends. CDR3 DNA: TGTGCCAGCAGCTCGGGGTGGTCCGAGCAGTACTTC. Its translation: CASSSGWSEQYF.

The count of this clonotype is one. This chain connects TRBV6-5 to TRBJ2-7; the D gene is possibly TRBD1 (5 bases). Germline CDR1 MNHEY, CDR2 SVGAGI. Trimming left V 0 bases short and J 1 base short, with 7 bases between. The CDR3 is made up of 14 amino acids. CDR3 amino acids: CASSYSQGSYEQYF. CDR3 DNA: TGTGCCAGCAGTTACTCTCAGGGATCCTACGAGCAGTACTTC.

CDR3 coding DNA: TGTGCCAGCAGTTTGGTCGGGAATAGCAATCAGCCCCAGCATTTT. This translates into CASSLVGNSNQPQHF. The chain couples TRBV12-3 or TRBV12-4 to TRBJ1-5; D is uncertain. Between the trimmed V and J ends, which lost 3 bases and 0 bases, there was a span of 9 bases. This CDR3 is 15 amino acids long.

The chain has TRBV19 and TRBJ2-1; tentative D call: TRBD1 (6 bases). V gave up 3 bases and J gave up 4 bases, with 16 bases separating them. CDR1 and CDR2 from the germline V gene are LNHDA and SQIVND (reference sequence). The CDR3 length is 16 residues. The CDR3, as DNA: TGTGCCAGTAGTATCCGTGGGGGCAGAACTTACAATGAGCAGTTCTTC. It yields the protein CASSIRGGRTYNEQFF.

The DNA of the CDR3 is TGCAGTGCGCAGTGGACGAGCTCCTACAATGAGCAGTTCTTC. Translated: CSAQWTSSYNEQFF. V and J are TRBV20-1 and TRBJ2-1; D gene ambiguous. The CDR3 length is 14 residues. Trimming removed 6 bases from V and 0 bases from J, with 12 bases in between. In germline, CDR1 is DFQATT, CDR2 SNEGSKA (reference sequence).

The chain combines TRBV4-3 with TRBJ1-3, with a weak D call TRBD1 (5 bases). This CDR3 has 16 residues. Germline CDR1 is LGHNA and CDR2 is YSLEER. V gave up 0 bases and J gave up 3 bases, with 12 bases separating them. CDR3 amino acids: CASSQDPQGVGNTIYF. CDR3 nucleotide sequence: TGCGCCAGCAGCCAAGACCCTCAGGGAGTTGGAAACACCATATATTTT.

The V call is TRBV5-1, the J call TRBJ2-1; 12 bases are a match to TRBD2. Germline V gene data show CDR1 as SGHRS and CDR2 as YFSETQ. The CDR3 contains 16 residues. The V and J ends lost 4 bases and 8 bases, in that order; junction bases with no gene match: 10. The CDR3 loop reads CASSPPTSGRLDEQFF. Written as DNA, the CDR3 is TGCGCCAGCAGCCCTCCCACTAGCGGGAGGTTAGATGAGCAGTTCTTC.

V and J are TRBV18 and TRBJ1-1; a weak D match, TRBD1 (5 bases). This CDR3 contains 14 residues. Germline V gene data show CDR1 as KGHSH and CDR2 as LQKENI. Deletions cut 2 bases from V and 7 bases from J, with 14 bases between. The CDR3 here is CASSPTPGKIEAFF. CDR3 nucleotides: TGTGCCAGCTCACCAACCCCAGGGAAGATTGAAGCTTTCTTT. The full variable domain, its missing parts supplied by reference TRBV18 and TRBJ1-1, is NAGVMQNPRHLVRRRGQEARLRCSPMKGHSHVYWYRQLPEEGLKFMVYLQKENIIDESGMPKERFSAEFPKEGPSILRIQQVVRGDSAAYFCASSPTPGKIEAFFGQGTRLTVV.

In its sample, this clonotype was seen once. The chain recombines TRBV24-1 with TRBJ2-1; 9 bases agree with TRBD1. The V gene's germline CDR1 is KGHDR and CDR2 SFDVKD. CDR3 length: 16 residues. Trimming cost V 0 bases and J 7 bases; bases outside gene matches: 6. This CDR3 is CATSDLGTGFGNEQFF. The CDR3 nucleotides read TGTGCCACCAGTGATTTGGGGACAGGGTTCGGTAATGAGCAGTTCTTC.